This T cell receptor (beta chain) was recorded in a study of T cell responses to AZD1222 COVID-19 vaccine. As regards this clone: Its antigen remains unknown.

Repertoires were generated with immunoSEQ multiplex PCR, while TCRdb's copy carries only in-frame clones and drops some. Among about 140,000 clones listed, over 90% were seen once. Germline-derived CDR1 and CDR2 are ENHRY and SYGVKD. CDR3 length: 15 residues. J lost 7 bases, V lost 5 bases, and 12 bases had no gene match. Study-wide findings and caveats: Targeting of unmutated variant regions was reportedly seen in nearly half of spike-specific TCRs. At 160-218 and 743-854, vaccine-associated CD4 TCRs were dominant, and they spanned spike. Once two AZD1222 doses were given, Spike-specific TCR breadth and depth went up.

The receptor was derived from an adult in good health. Sequencing was performed on peripheral blood, taken on day 0 of MenACWY control vaccination. The rearrangement joins TRBV10-3 to TRBJ2-7; 9 positions agree with TRBD1. The CDR3 coding sequence is TGTGCCATCAGTCGACAGGACAGGGGTAACCAGGAGCAGTACTTC. Translating gives CAISRQDRGNQEQYF.